The 5 T cell receptor beta chains given below trace back to one sample, sequenced in a study of T cell responses to AZD1222 COVID-19 vaccine. Method: immunoSEQ multiplex PCR; TCRdb's copy keeps in-frame clones and lacks some. The sample contains 150,000 or so clones, 88% of which appear only once. Sequencing used peripheral blood, obtained on day 0 of AZD1222 vaccination. The origin of the receptors is an adult in good health.

The genes are TRBV6-1 and TRBJ1-6; D is uncertain. Per the germline V gene, CDR1 is MNHNS and CDR2 is SASEGT. The CDR3 extends over 15 amino acids. V lost 1 base and J lost 4, with 8 bases in between. The CDR3 protein is CASSEVMGYNSPLHF. The CDR3 DNA is TGTGCCAGCAGTGAAGTAATGGGGTATAATTCACCCCTCCACTTT.

The chain joins TRBV2 to TRBJ2-3, with 9 bases that match TRBD2. V lost 6 bases to trimming and J lost 2 bases; unmatched junction nucleotides: 12. Germline assignment: CDR1 SNHLY and CDR2 FYNNEI. CDR3 length: 17 residues. The CDR3 loop is CASSAFLAGGTTDTQYF. CDR3 nucleotide sequence: TGTGCCAGCAGCGCATTTCTCGCGGGGGGGACCACAGATACGCAGTATTTT.

This sequence joins TRBV10-2 and TRBJ1-1, with 8 bases matching TRBD1. Trimming took 5 bases from V and 1 from J; bases not matched to a gene: 6. CDR1 and CDR2 (germline): WSHSY, SAAADI. There are 15 residues in the CDR3. CDR3 nucleotides: TGCGCCAGCAGTCCCTCAGACAGGGGGAACACTGAAGCTTTCTTT. It encodes CASSPSDRGNTEAFF.

About this clone: The sample holds other DNA sequences that translate to the same CDR3. The chain employs TRBV5-1 and TRBJ2-7, with D perhaps matching TRBD2 (6 bases). Trimming stripped 3 bases from V and 1 base from J, with 11 bases between. The CDR3 is 14 amino acids. The germline V gene encodes CDR1 SGHRS and CDR2 YFSETQ. CDR3 protein: CASSWTGGSYEQYF. The DNA of the CDR3 is TGCGCCAGCAGCTGGACCGGGGGATCCTACGAGCAGTACTTC.

The CDR3 protein is CASSPTQVGSYEQYF. The CDR3 DNA follows: TGTGCCAGCTCCCCCACACAGGTGGGCTCCTACGAGCAGTACTTC. The chain combines TRBV18 with TRBJ2-7; the D gene is possibly TRBD1 (5 bases). The CDR3 is 15 amino acids. The V gene lost 6 bases and the J gene lost 0 bases, with 15 bases spanning the gap. Per germline, CDR1 KGHSH and CDR2 LQKENI.